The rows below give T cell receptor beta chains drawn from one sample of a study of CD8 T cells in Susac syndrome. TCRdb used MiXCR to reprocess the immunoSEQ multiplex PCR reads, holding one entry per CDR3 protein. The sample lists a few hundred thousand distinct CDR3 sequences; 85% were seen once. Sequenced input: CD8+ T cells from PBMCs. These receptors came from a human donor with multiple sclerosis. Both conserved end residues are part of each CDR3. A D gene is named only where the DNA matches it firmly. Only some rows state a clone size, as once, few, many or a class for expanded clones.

CDR3nt: TGTGCCAGCAGTTTTTCGACAGGGGAGAGCTACACCTTC
CDR3aa: CASSFSTGESYTF
v_gene: TRBV27
d_gene: TRBD1
abundance: .
j_gene: TRBJ1-2

CDR3nt: TGTGCCAGCAGCTTAGATGAAGATACGCAGTATTTT
CDR3aa: CASSLDEDTQYF
v_gene: TRBV11-2
d_gene: .
abundance: few
j_gene: TRBJ2-3

CDR3nt: TGCAGCTACCCCGGGGCTGGAACTGAAGCTTTCTTT
CDR3aa: CSYPGAGTEAFF
v_gene: TRBV29-1
d_gene: .
abundance: .
j_gene: TRBJ1-1

CDR3nt: TGTGCCAGCAGCTTCATCAGGCGGGATACGCAGTATTTT
CDR3aa: CASSFIRRDTQYF
v_gene: TRBV7-6
d_gene: .
abundance: few
j_gene: TRBJ2-3

CDR3nt: TGTGCCAGCAGTTTATCGTTATTGGGTGAGCAGTTCTTC
CDR3aa: CASSLSLLGEQFF
v_gene: TRBV27
d_gene: .
abundance: .
j_gene: TRBJ2-1

CDR3nt: TGTGCCAGCAGCTTAGGCGGGGCGAACAATGAGCAGTTCTTC
CDR3aa: CASSLGGANNEQFF
v_gene: TRBV7-6
d_gene: .
abundance: few
j_gene: TRBJ2-1

CDR3nt: TGTGCCAGCAGCTTAGGTGAAAAACCGTCCTACGAGCAGTACTTC
CDR3aa: CASSLGEKPSYEQYF
v_gene: TRBV7-9
d_gene: .
abundance: .
j_gene: TRBJ2-7

CDR3nt: TGTGCCAGCAGCGAATTCTTGGGTGGTCCAGATACGCAGTATTTT
CDR3aa: CASSEFLGGPDTQYF
v_gene: TRBV6-5
d_gene: .
abundance: .
j_gene: TRBJ2-3

CDR3nt: TGTGCCAGTCAGGGTTCTGCTAATGAAAAACTGTTTTTT
CDR3aa: CASQGSANEKLFF
v_gene: TRBV27
d_gene: .
abundance: .
j_gene: TRBJ1-4

CDR3nt: TGTGCCAGCAGCCAGGGGGGGGGCTACAATCAGCCCCAGCATTTT
CDR3aa: CASSQGGGYNQPQHF
v_gene: TRBV28
d_gene: TRBD1
abundance: .
j_gene: TRBJ1-5

CDR3nt: TGTGCCAGCAGTTACTCTTCCAAGAACACTGAAGCTTTCTTT
CDR3aa: CASSYSSKNTEAFF
v_gene: TRBV6-5
d_gene: .
abundance: once
j_gene: TRBJ1-1

CDR3nt: TGTGCCAGCGGGACTGAGGTTTCAGATACGCAGTATTTT
CDR3aa: CASGTEVSDTQYF
v_gene: TRBV10-3
d_gene: .
abundance: .
j_gene: TRBJ2-3